The T cell receptor beta chain under discussion was sequenced for a study of shared clonotypes between healthy human individuals. Study results and caveats: It was the non-shared clonotypes that had lower generation probabilities than clonotypes shared by all four donors.

Each subset's genomic DNA was shared equally among a number of immunoSEQ plates. Clones were sequenced by immunoSEQ multiplex PCR, and TCRdb holds only the in-frame ones, with some missing. This table holds about a million clones, 60% to 85% found once. As regards this clone: Its specificity is not known.

Trimming removed 1 base from V and 4 bases from J, with 10 bases in between. The CDR3 has 14 amino acids. The germline gives CDR1 SGHTA, CDR2 FQGNSA. The chain couples TRBV7-2 to TRBJ1-1, with D possibly being TRBD1 (5 bases). Input material: memory CD4+ T cells from PBMCs. Regarding subset: CD45RA-negative fraction. The source of this sequence is a man in his late teens or twenties in good health. Some clones in this sample may be carry-over from other donors' samples. CDR3 nucleotide sequence: TGTGCCAGCAGCTTAGGGCAGGGAGCCACTGAAGCTTTCTTT. It translates to CASSLGQGATEAFF.